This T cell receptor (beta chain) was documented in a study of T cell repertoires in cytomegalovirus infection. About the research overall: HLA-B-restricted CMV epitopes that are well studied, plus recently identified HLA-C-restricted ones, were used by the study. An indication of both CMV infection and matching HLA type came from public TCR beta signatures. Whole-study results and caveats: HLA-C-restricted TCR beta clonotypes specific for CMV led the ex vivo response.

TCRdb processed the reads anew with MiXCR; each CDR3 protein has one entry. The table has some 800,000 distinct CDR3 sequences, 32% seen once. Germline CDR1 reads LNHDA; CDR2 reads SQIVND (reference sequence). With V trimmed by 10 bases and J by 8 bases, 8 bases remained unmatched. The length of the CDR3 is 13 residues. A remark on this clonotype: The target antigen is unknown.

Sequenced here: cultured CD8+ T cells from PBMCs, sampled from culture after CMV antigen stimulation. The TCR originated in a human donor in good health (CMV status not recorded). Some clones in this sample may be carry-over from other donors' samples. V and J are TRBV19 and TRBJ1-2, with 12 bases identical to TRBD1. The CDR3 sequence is CATPGQGARGYTF. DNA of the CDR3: TGTGCCACCCCGGGACAGGGGGCGCGAGGCTACACCTTC.